This T cell receptor (beta chain) was obtained from a study of T cell changes during pregnancy in multiple sclerosis. The CDR3 runs to 16 residues. Germline lookup yields CDR1 MDHEN and CDR2 SYDVKM. V lost 7 bases to trimming and J lost 1 base; unmatched junction nucleotides: 12. TCRdb's table, derived via immunoSEQ multiplex PCR, lists solely in-frame clones and lacks some. The sample contains about 75,000 clones, 94% of which appear only once. Sequencing was performed on CD4+ T cells from peripheral blood mononuclear cells, taken after pregnancy. The gene calls are TRBV28 and TRBJ2-7; 8 nucleotides agree with TRBD2. The origin of this receptor is a female donor with multiple sclerosis, enrolled in a pregnancy study. This CDR3 is CASTQSGGKGSYEQYF. CDR3 nucleotide sequence: TGTGCCAGCACCCAAAGCGGGGGTAAGGGTTCCTACGAGCAGTACTTC.